This T cell receptor (beta chain) was sequenced during a study of graft-versus-host responses after intestinal transplantation. Study-wide background: Transplantation in recipients was multivisceral, liver-intestinal, or isolated intestinal. Anti-thymocyte globulin was used for induction in all recipients, who then took tacrolimus and steroids for approximately three years. Study outcomes and limitations: The authors found GvH clones in recipient marrow, some appearing first in ileum or blood. High graft-versus-host to host-versus-graft clonal ratios were seen in allografts of patients with graft-donor T cell macrochimerism.

With regard to this clone: Its antigen is unidentified.

TCRdb's table, derived via immunoSEQ multiplex PCR, lists solely in-frame clones and lacks some. This table holds approximately 99,000 clones, 91% found once. Sequencing was performed on unstimulated CD4+ T cells sorted from spleen or lymph node cells, taken before transplant. This clonotype was obtained from a human donor who was the organ donor for an intestinal transplant.

The CDR3 region has the DNA TGCGCCAGCAGCCAAGACGGGGTGGGGAGCTCTGGGGCCAACGTCCTGACTTTC. Its translation is CASSQDGVGSSGANVLTF. J is TRBJ2-6 and V is TRBV4-3, with a tentative D call TRBD2 (5 bases). This CDR3 contains 18 residues. V gave up 0 bases and J gave up 0 bases, with 12 bases separating them. CDR1 and CDR2 from the germline V gene are LGHNA and YSLEER.